The next 27 T cell receptor beta chains were all read from a single sample in a study of regulatory T cells in long-lasting Graves disease. Time point here: newly diagnosed GD, antithyroid drugs for less than 3 months. Following extraction of RNA from PBMCs, that RNA was used to make the TCR library. Arm-PCR of CDR3 regions and iRepertoire HTBI primers were used to build TCR beta libraries. MiXCR, applied by TCRdb to the multiplex PCR reads, yields one record per CDR3 protein. The sample records about 420,000 distinct CDR3 sequences, roughly 15% being singletons. This same sample was also taken into another study, of T cells in Graves' hyperthyroidism and ophthalmopathy.

The source material was peripheral blood mononuclear cells (PBMCs), sampled at new diagnosis, from a patient treated with antithyroid drugs. These receptors originate from a woman younger than 35 with Graves disease.

A word on this clonotype: A much more abundant neighbour one base away suggests this may be a read error. This rearrangement joins TRBV27 to TRBJ2-2, with 11 bases identical to TRBD2. The CDR3 spans 17 residues. In germline, CDR1 is MNHEY, CDR2 SMNVEV (reference sequence). With 4 bases clipped from V and 1 base from J, the junction kept 5 bases outside the gene matches. In nucleotides, the CDR3 is TGTGCCAGCAGTTCCCCGCTAGCGGGAGGGAACACCGGGGAGCTGTTTTTT. It translates to CASSSPLAGGNTGELFF.

The V and J genes are TRBV12-3 or TRBV12-4 and TRBJ2-3, with a possible D match to TRBD1 (6 bases). Deletions cut 6 bases from V and 6 bases from J, with 22 bases between. The length of the CDR3 is 16 residues. DNA of the CDR3: TGTGCCAGCAGGACAAAAGGACAGCCCGTTGTGGATACGCAGTATTTT. This sequence encodes CASRTKGQPVVDTQYF.

This clonotype was recorded at least ten times. The V gene is TRBV2, the J gene TRBJ2-1; the D gene is possibly TRBD2 (6 bases). The ends were cut back, 6 bases at V and 2 bases at J, with 8 bases in the middle. Germline CDR1 and CDR2: SNHLY and FYNNEI. This CDR3 contains 13 residues. The CDR3: CASSRLAYNEQFF. The CDR3 DNA is TGTGCCAGCAGCCGACTAGCCTACAATGAGCAGTTCTTC. Supplemented by reference TRBV2 and TRBJ2-1, the full variable domain reads EPEVTQTPSHQVTQMGQEVILRCVPISNHLYFYWYRQILGQKVEFLVSFYNNEISEKSEIFDDQFSVERPDGSNFTLKIRSTKLEDSAMYFCASSRLAYNEQFFGPGTRLTVL.

This clonotype occurred many times. The chain uses TRBV6-2 or TRBV6-3 and TRBJ2-2; D is perhaps TRBD2 (6 bases). Trimming shortened V by 2 bases and J by 9 bases, and 7 bases separated the two germline ends. There are 12 residues in the CDR3. CDR1 MNHEY and CDR2 SVGEGT come from the germline V gene. CDR3: CASSYLARELFF. DNA of the CDR3: TGTGCCAGCAGTTACCTAGCGCGGGAGCTGTTTTTT.

This clonotype was seen many times. The chain joins TRBV10-1 to TRBJ2-1; 14 nucleotides line up with TRBD2. CDR1 is WNHNN and CDR2 is SYGVQD in the germline V gene (reference sequence). This CDR3 is 16 amino acids long. With 6 bases clipped from V and 5 bases from J, the junction kept 6 bases outside the gene matches. Here the CDR3 reads CASSPGLAGGNNEQFF. Written as DNA, the CDR3 is TGCGCCAGCAGCCCCGGACTAGCGGGAGGTAACAATGAGCAGTTCTTC.

The chain employs TRBV7-2 and TRBJ2-4, with D perhaps TRBD2 (5 bases). This CDR3 contains 13 residues. The ends were cut back, 5 bases at V and 0 bases at J, with 5 bases in the middle. Germline CDR1 and CDR2: SGHTA and FQGNSA. CDR3 residues: CASSREAKNIQYF. The DNA for the CDR3 is TGTGCCAGCAGCCGGGAAGCCAAAAACATTCAGTACTTC. Full variable domain (remainder filled in from reference TRBV7-2 and TRBJ2-4): GAGVSQSPSNKVTEKGKDVELRCDPISGHTALYWYRQSLGQGLEFLIYFQGNSAPDKSGLPSDRFSAERTGGSVSTLTIQRTQQEDSAVYLCASSREAKNIQYFGAGTRLSVL.

This clonotype was detected many times. This chain uses TRBV6-1 with TRBJ1-1, with no clear D. This CDR3 spans 14 amino acids. Germline CDR1 reads MNHNS; CDR2 reads SASEGT. The V and J ends lost 6 bases and 0 bases respectively, with 11 bases between them. CDR3 loop: CASRTKGMNTEAFF. DNA of the CDR3: TGTGCCAGCAGGACGAAAGGCATGAACACTGAAGCTTTCTTT.

In this sample, this clonotype turned up a few times. The chain is built from TRBV28 and TRBJ1-2, with D tentatively TRBD1 (6 bases). There are 13 residues in the CDR3. From germline, CDR1 is MDHEN and CDR2 SYDVKM. V was trimmed by 4 bases and J by 8 bases, leaving 14 bases between them. The CDR3 nucleotides read TGTGCCAGCAGTTCTTTAGGACAGTGGGGCTACACCTTC. Its protein is CASSSLGQWGYTF.

With regard to this clonotype: A much larger clone sits a single nucleotide away, making a read error possible. The CDR3 DNA reads as TGTGCCAGCAGTTTATTGTGCCGAAATCAGCCCCAGCATTTT. Its translation is CASSLLCRNQPQHF. The chain recombines TRBV27 with TRBJ1-5; the D is unclear. The CDR3 has 14 residues. Germline V gene lookup returns CDR1 MNHEY and CDR2 SMNVEV (reference sequence). Trimming left V 1 base short and J 4 bases short, with 8 bases between.

A word on this clonotype: A far larger clone is one base from this, pointing to a likely read error. This chain uses TRBV7-2 with TRBJ2-3; tentative D call: TRBD2 (5 bases). Germline loops: CDR1 SGHTA, CDR2 FQGNSA. V gave up 5 bases and J gave up 8 bases, with 23 bases separating them. This CDR3 comprises 16 residues. CDR3: CASSTRREAHRGTQYF. CDR3 in DNA: TGTGCCAGCAGCACCCGCCGGGAAGCCCACAGAGGTACGCAGTATTTT.

This clonotype has only a few counts. The V and J genes are TRBV6-2 or TRBV6-3 and TRBJ2-3; tentative D call: TRBD2 (6 bases). Between the trimmed V and J ends, which lost 2 bases and 7 bases, there was a span of 16 bases. The germline V gene has CDR1 MNHEY and CDR2 SVGEGT. The CDR3 is 15 residues long. The CDR3 region has the DNA TGTGCCAGCAGTTACGCCTTTAGGAGGGAAAATACGCAGTATTTT. Translating it yields CASSYAFRRENTQYF.

The chain uses TRBV10-2 and TRBJ2-5, with D maybe TRBD1 (5 bases). Between the trimmed V and J ends, which lost 3 bases and 1 base, there was a span of 6 bases. The length of the CDR3 is 13 residues. Germline lookup yields CDR1 WSHSY and CDR2 SAAADI. The CDR3 nucleotides are TGCGCCAGCAGTGACGACAGCCAAGAGACCCAGTACTTC. This codes for CASSDDSQETQYF.

This clonotype was found a few times. J is TRBJ2-1 and V is TRBV29-1, with TRBD1 identical over 7 bases. The germline V gene encodes CDR1 SQVTM and CDR2 ANQGSEA. The J segment lost 0 bases and the V segment lost 6 bases, leaving 2 bases of the junction unmatched. CDR3 length: 13 amino acids. The DNA for the CDR3 is TGCAGCGTGACAGGGAGCTCCTACAATGAGCAGTTCTTC. Encoded protein: CSVTGSSYNEQFF.

This clonotype has a single count. Germline is not matched at one junction end, which may reflect a read error. The chain recombines TRBV5-4 with TRBJ1-2; no clear D. The germline gives CDR1 SGHNT, CDR2 YYREEE (reference sequence). The CDR3 contains 12 residues. CDR3 residues: CSSSSPFWGYTF. The CDR3 coding sequence is TGTTCCAGCAGCTCCCCTTTCTGGGGCTACACCTTC.

This clonotype occurred many times. The gene calls are TRBV27 and TRBJ2-1; 9 nucleotides agree with TRBD1. Germline-derived CDR1 and CDR2 are MNHEY and SMNVEV (reference sequence). This CDR3 is 14 amino acids long. The V and J ends lost 7 bases and 9 bases, in that order; junction bases with no gene match: 10. CDR3 sequence reads: CASTPGTGWGEQFF. In DNA form, the CDR3 reads TGTGCCAGCACCCCGGGGACAGGGTGGGGTGAGCAGTTCTTC.

The chain carries TRBV19 and TRBJ2-2, with 7 bases that match TRBD2. This CDR3 contains 16 residues. The ends lost 6 bases at V and 6 bases at J; junction bases unmatched: 13. Germline V gives CDR1 LNHDA, CDR2 SQIVND (reference sequence). The DNA for the CDR3 is TGTGCCAGTAGAGGAACTCGACTAGCAGGTTCCGGGGAGCTGTTTTTT. Protein: CASRGTRLAGSGELFF.

This chain joins TRBV7-6 and TRBJ1-4; D gene unclear. CDR3 length equals 14 residues. CDR1 is SGHVS and CDR2 is FNYEAQ in the germline V gene. Deletions cut 1 base from V and 7 bases from J, with 10 bases between. CDR3 sequence (DNA): TGTGCCAGCAGCTTAGTGGGTTCGAGTGAAAAACTGTTTTTT. It is translated as CASSLVGSSEKLFF.

The table lists this clonotype with a few counts. The chain is built from TRBV20-1 and TRBJ2-7, with D perhaps given as TRBD1 or TRBD2 (5 bases each). The V gene's germline CDR1 is DFQATT and CDR2 SNEGSKA (reference sequence). The germline V and J ends were trimmed by 5 bases and 6 bases, with 14 bases remaining between them. This CDR3 spans 12 amino acids. The CDR3 loop is CSALGNRGEQYF. As DNA, the CDR3 is TGCAGTGCTCTCGGGAATAGGGGCGAGCAGTACTTC.

This clonotype was found many times. The chain is built from TRBV7-2 and TRBJ2-7; TRBD1 aligns across 7 bases. The germline V gene has CDR1 SGHTA and CDR2 FQGNSA. The CDR3 is 17 residues long. V trimming: 5 bases; J trimming: 3 bases; junction bases outside the gene matches: 16. The CDR3 nucleotides are TGTGCCAGCAGCCTAATCCACTCGACAGGGCCTAGCTACGAGCAGTACTTC. Amino acid sequence: CASSLIHSTGPSYEQYF.

This clonotype was seen only a few times. The rearrangement joins TRBV14 to TRBJ1-6; TRBD1 aligns across 7 bases. V gave up 5 bases and J gave up 7 bases; unmatched junction bases: 5. CDR1 SGHDN and CDR2 FVKESK come from the germline V gene. This CDR3 region has 14 residues. The CDR3 sequence is CASSINRGNSPLHF. The CDR3 DNA reads TGTGCCAGCAGCATCAACAGGGGAAATTCACCCCTCCACTTT.

This rearrangement joins TRBV7-2 to TRBJ2-1; D unclear. The length of the CDR3 is 13 residues. V dropped 1 base and J dropped 8 bases, with 9 bases sitting between them. Germline V gives CDR1 SGHTA, CDR2 FQGNSA. The CDR3 spells CTSSLEQRDEQFF. The CDR3 region has the DNA TGTACCAGCAGCTTAGAACAGCGAGATGAGCAGTTCTTC.

There are a few counts of this clonotype. This sequence joins TRBV24-1 and TRBJ2-3; D remains unclear. CDR1 and CDR2 (germline): KGHDR, SFDVKD. The V gene lost 6 bases and the J gene lost 5 bases, with 14 bases spanning the gap. The CDR3 consists of 14 residues. CDR3: CATSQPPQEDTQYF. In DNA form, the CDR3 reads TGTGCCACCAGTCAGCCCCCCCAAGAAGATACGCAGTATTTT.

This clonotype was seen repeatedly, ten times or more. V is TRBV7-2 and J is TRBJ2-1; D gene uncertain. In germline, CDR1 is SGHTA, CDR2 FQGNSA. The CDR3 is 16 residues long. Trimming shortened V by 1 base and J by 0 bases, and 10 bases separated the two germline ends. The CDR3 nucleotides are TGTGCCAGCAGCTTAGGGGGTTTTAGCTCCTACAATGAGCAGTTCTTC. It yields the protein CASSLGGFSSYNEQFF.

This sequence joins TRBV7-8 and TRBJ1-4; D perhaps matches TRBD1 (5 bases). Per the germline V gene, CDR1 is SGHVS and CDR2 is FQNEAQ. The CDR3 runs 13 residues. V dropped 1 base and J dropped 8 bases, with 8 bases sitting between them. Here the CDR3 DNA reads TGTGCCAGCAGCTTAGATGGGGGGGAAAAACTGTTTTTT. Amino acids: CASSLDGGEKLFF.

The CDR3 nucleotides are TGTGCCAGCAGATCTCAAAACACCGGGGAGCTGTTTTTT. Residues: CASRSQNTGELFF. This chain connects TRBV7-9 to TRBJ2-2; the D is unclear. Germline V gene data show CDR1 as SEHNR and CDR2 as FQNEAQ (reference sequence). Trimming removed 6 bases at V and 2 bases at J, with 7 bases between. The CDR3 loop spans 13 amino acids.

This rearrangement joins TRBV6-1 to TRBJ2-7, with a tentative D call TRBD1 (6 bases). V dropped 6 bases and J dropped 7 bases, with 16 bases sitting between them. The CDR3 is 13 residues long. Germline CDR1 MNHNS, CDR2 SASEGT. The CDR3 region has the DNA TGTGCCAGCAGACTCAGGGGTTACAATGAGCAGTACTTC. Residues: CASRLRGYNEQYF.

This clonotype occurred many times. The chain couples TRBV30 to TRBJ1-1, with D perhaps matching TRBD1 (5 bases). This CDR3 has 15 amino acids. The V end lost 0 bases, the J end lost 0 bases, and 11 bases lay between the germline ends. Germline V gene sequence: CDR1 GTSNPN, CDR2 SVGIG (reference sequence). As DNA, the CDR3 is TGTGCCTGGAGTGTAGGGGTTTTCATGAACACTGAAGCTTTCTTT. The encoded protein is CAWSVGVFMNTEAFF.